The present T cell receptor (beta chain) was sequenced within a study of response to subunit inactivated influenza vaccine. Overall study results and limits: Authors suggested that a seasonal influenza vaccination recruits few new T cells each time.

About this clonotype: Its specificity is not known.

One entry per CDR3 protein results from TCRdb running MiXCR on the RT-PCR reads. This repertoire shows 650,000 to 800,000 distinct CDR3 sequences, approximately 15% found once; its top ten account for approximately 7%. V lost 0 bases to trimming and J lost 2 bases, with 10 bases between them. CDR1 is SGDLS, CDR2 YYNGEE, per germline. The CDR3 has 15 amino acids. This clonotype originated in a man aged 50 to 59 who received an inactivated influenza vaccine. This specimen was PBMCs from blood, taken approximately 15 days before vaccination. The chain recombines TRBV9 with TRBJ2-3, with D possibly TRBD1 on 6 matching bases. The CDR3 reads CASSVAGATTDTQYF. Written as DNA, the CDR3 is TGTGCCAGCAGCGTAGCAGGGGCCACCACAGATACGCAGTATTTT.